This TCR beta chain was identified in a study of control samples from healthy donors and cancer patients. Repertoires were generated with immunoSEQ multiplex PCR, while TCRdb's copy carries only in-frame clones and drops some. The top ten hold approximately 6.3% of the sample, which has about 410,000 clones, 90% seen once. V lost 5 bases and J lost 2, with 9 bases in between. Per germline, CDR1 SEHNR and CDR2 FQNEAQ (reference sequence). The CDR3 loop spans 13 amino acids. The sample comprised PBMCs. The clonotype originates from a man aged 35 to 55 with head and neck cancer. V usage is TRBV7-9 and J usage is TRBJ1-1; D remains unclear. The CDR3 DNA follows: TGTGCCAGCAGCCTAGTTATAAACACTGAAGCTTTCTTT. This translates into CASSLVINTEAFF.